A selection of T cell receptor beta chains follows, all from one sample in a study of T cell responses to AZD1222 COVID-19 vaccine. The method was immunoSEQ multiplex PCR; TCRdb's version includes in-frame clones alone and lacks a portion of them. The sample consists of over 100,000 clones, approximately 90% of them appearing once. This specimen consisted of peripheral blood, obtained on day 0 of AZD1222 vaccination. These receptors came from an adult in good health. Each CDR3 is given with its conserved first and last residue. The D gene is left open where the match is weak.

d_gene: -; j_gene: TRBJ2-3; v_gene: TRBV6-2/TRBV6-3; len: 15; CDR3nt: TGTGCCAGCAGCCCCTCGGTTCGAGGCACAGATACGCAGTATTTT; CDR3aa: CASSPSVRGTDTQYF
d_gene: -; j_gene: TRBJ1-2; v_gene: TRBV27; len: 16; CDR3nt: TGTGCCAGCAGTTTAGTCCCTGGGGGCAGTGGCTATGGCTACACCTTC; CDR3aa: CASSLVPGGSGYGYTF
d_gene: -; j_gene: TRBJ1-2; v_gene: TRBV10-3; len: 14; CDR3nt: TGTGCCATCAGTGCCGGGGGAAACGACTATGGCTACACCTTC; CDR3aa: CAISAGGNDYGYTF
d_gene: TRBD1; j_gene: TRBJ2-7; v_gene: TRBV27; len: 12; CDR3nt: TGTGCCACCTGGACAGGGTCCTACGAGCAGTACTTC; CDR3aa: CATWTGSYEQYF
d_gene: -; j_gene: TRBJ2-7; v_gene: TRBV11-2; len: 11; CDR3nt: TGTGCCAGCAGGCAAGGGTTTGAGCAGTACTTC; CDR3aa: CASRQGFEQYF
d_gene: -; j_gene: TRBJ2-7; v_gene: TRBV18; len: 15; CDR3nt: TGTGCCAGCTCACCACCCGTCGGGACGGATCCGGGGCAGTACTTC; CDR3aa: CASSPPVGTDPGQYF
d_gene: TRBD1; j_gene: TRBJ2-7; v_gene: TRBV4-2; len: 18; CDR3nt: TGTGCCAGCAGCCAAGCTAATTTGGGGACAGGGAGCTCCTACGAGCAGTACTTC; CDR3aa: CASSQANLGTGSSYEQYF
d_gene: -; j_gene: TRBJ1-6; v_gene: TRBV7-6; len: 15; CDR3nt: TGTGCCAGCAGCTTAAATCCAAGGTGGGGTTCACCCCTCCACTTT; CDR3aa: CASSLNPRWGSPLHF
d_gene: TRBD1; j_gene: TRBJ1-2; v_gene: TRBV5-1; len: 14; CDR3nt: TGCGCCAGCAGCGGGACGGGACAGGGATCAGGCTACACCTTC; CDR3aa: CASSGTGQGSGYTF
d_gene: -; j_gene: TRBJ2-1; v_gene: TRBV5-1; len: 12; CDR3nt: TGCGCCAGCAGCTTACGGAACAATGAGCAGTTCTTC; CDR3aa: CASSLRNNEQFF
d_gene: TRBD1; j_gene: TRBJ2-7; v_gene: TRBV18; len: 17; CDR3nt: TGTGCCAGCTCTGCCGGGACAGGGGGCCTTAGCTCCTACGAGCAGTACTTC; CDR3aa: CASSAGTGGLSSYEQYF
d_gene: TRBD2; j_gene: TRBJ2-3; v_gene: TRBV7-6; len: 16; CDR3nt: TGTGCCAGCAGCACTCCGGCGGGGGGGCCCGTAGATACGCAGTATTTT; CDR3aa: CASSTPAGGPVDTQYF
d_gene: -; j_gene: TRBJ1-1; v_gene: TRBV6-5; len: 12; CDR3nt: TGTGCCAGCACCTATTTTTCGGGGCCCACTTTCTTT; CDR3aa: CASTYFSGPTFF
d_gene: -; j_gene: TRBJ1-1; v_gene: TRBV16; len: 15; CDR3nt: TGTGCCAGCAGCCAATCTTGGGGGTTATGGACTGAAGCTTTCTTT; CDR3aa: CASSQSWGLWTEAFF